The 23 T cell receptor beta chains presented below share a single source sample, sequenced in a study of T cell responses to AZD1222 COVID-19 vaccine. Data came from immunoSEQ multiplex PCR; TCRdb stores just in-frame clones and leaves some out. This table holds about 140,000 clones, about 90% found once. This specimen was peripheral blood, taken on day 0 of AZD1222 vaccination. Receptors originate from an adult in good health.

The rearrangement joins TRBV7-2 to TRBJ1-2; D gene uncertain. V dropped 4 bases and J dropped 8 bases, with 14 bases sitting between them. The CDR3 length is 13 residues. Germline lookup yields CDR1 SGHTA and CDR2 FQGNSA. The CDR3 DNA is TGTGCCAGCAGCTCCCTCGGAGTAGCCGGCTACACCTTC. This encodes CASSSLGVAGYTF. Full variable domain (rest looked up from reference TRBV7-2 and TRBJ1-2): GAGVSQSPSNKVTEKGKDVELRCDPISGHTALYWYRQSLGQGLEFLIYFQGNSAPDKSGLPSDRFSAERTGGSVSTLTIQRTQQEDSAVYLCASSSLGVAGYTFGSGTRLTVV.

This clone is a singleton in its sample. This rearrangement joins TRBV6-5 to TRBJ1-4, with no clear D. Trimming removed 0 bases from V and 3 bases from J, with 8 bases in between. The CDR3 loop spans 15 amino acids. Germline V CDR1 and CDR2: MNHEY, SVGAGI. The CDR3 loop reads CASSYSRLSNEKLFF. In DNA, the CDR3 is TGTGCCAGCAGTTACTCGCGCCTTTCTAATGAAAAACTGTTTTTT.

The chain employs TRBV18 and TRBJ1-3; no clear D. V lost 3 bases to trimming and J lost 2 bases, with 14 bases between them. CDR3 length equals 16 residues. Germline loops: CDR1 KGHSH, CDR2 LQKENI. The CDR3 region is CASSPQSSIPGNTIYF. CDR3 sequence (DNA): TGTGCCAGCTCACCGCAATCCTCTATTCCTGGAAACACCATATATTTT.

This sequence joins TRBV29-1 and TRBJ1-1, with a possible D match to TRBD1 (6 bases). The CDR3 totals 13 residues. Germline assignment: CDR1 SQVTM and CDR2 ANQGSEA. V was clipped by 4 bases and J by 4 bases, with 13 bases between them. Here the CDR3 DNA reads TGCAGCGTTGCTGAGACAGGCCGCACTGAAGCTTTCTTT. Translation: CSVAETGRTEAFF.

DNA for the CDR3: TGTGCCAGTGACCGGGACAGGGCGAATTCACCCCTCCACTTT. Encoded protein: CASDRDRANSPLHF. The chain links TRBV19 to TRBJ1-6; TRBD1 matches 9 bases. Germline CDR1 reads LNHDA; CDR2 reads SQIVND (reference sequence). The CDR3 contains 14 residues. The V gene end was trimmed by 8 bases and the J gene end by 7 bases; junction bases not matched to a gene: 6.

Regarding this clone: Germline is not matched at one junction end, which may reflect a read error. This chain links TRBV7-7 with TRBJ2-3; TRBD1 matches 10 bases. Germline loops: CDR1 SSHAT, CDR2 FNYEAQ (reference sequence). This CDR3 is 13 amino acids long. As DNA, the CDR3 is TGTGCTAGCAGCGGGGGACAGGGGGATACGCAGTATTTT. Translated: CASSGGQGDTQYF.

The rearrangement joins TRBV19 to TRBJ1-5, with D unclear. This CDR3 has 14 amino acids. V was pared by 2 bases and J by 2 bases, with 7 bases between. Looked up from germline, CDR1 is LNHDA and CDR2 is SQIVND (reference sequence). DNA of the CDR3: TGTGCCAGTAGTATAAATAGGGGCAATCAGCCCCAGCATTTT. Protein sequence: CASSINRGNQPQHF.

The chain combines TRBV5-1 with TRBJ1-2; D is undetermined. The CDR3 has 14 residues. The germline V gene has CDR1 SGHRS and CDR2 YFSETQ. Trimming took 0 bases from V and 1 from J, leaving 7 bases between them. Here the CDR3 reads CASSLDFVNYGYTF. CDR3 in DNA: TGCGCCAGCAGCTTGGATTTTGTTAACTATGGCTACACCTTC.

The chain has TRBV27 and TRBJ2-1, with D perhaps matching TRBD1 (6 bases). This CDR3 comprises 12 residues. Per the germline V gene, CDR1 is MNHEY and CDR2 is SMNVEV (reference sequence). With 5 bases removed from V and 10 bases from J, the gap between germline ends came to 12 bases. Here the CDR3 reads CASSTGLREQFF. The CDR3 bases are TGTGCCAGCAGTACAGGGTTAAGGGAGCAGTTCTTC.

This chain uses TRBV27 with TRBJ1-2; D gene unclear. Trimming stripped 6 bases from V and 1 base from J, with 3 bases between. CDR1 and CDR2 from the germline V gene are MNHEY and SMNVEV (reference sequence). The CDR3 is made up of 11 amino acids. Here the CDR3 reads CASRDNYGYTF. CDR3 nucleotide sequence: TGTGCCAGCAGAGATAACTATGGCTACACCTTC.

The V and J genes are TRBV12-3 or TRBV12-4 and TRBJ2-1; D is undetermined. This CDR3 spans 11 amino acids. Trimming removed 6 bases at V and 10 bases at J, with 10 bases between. The CDR3 coding sequence is TGTGCCAGCAGCCTAGTGGTGGAGCAGTTCTTC. Translation: CASSLVVEQFF.

This sequence joins TRBV7-2 and TRBJ2-7; 7 bases line up with TRBD1. J lost 4 bases, V lost 5 bases, and 5 bases had no gene match. Germline loops: CDR1 SGHTA, CDR2 FQGNSA. This CDR3 contains 13 residues. The chain's CDR3 is CASSLGQRYEQYF. CDR3 DNA: TGTGCCAGCAGCCTGGGACAGAGATACGAGCAGTACTTC.

The gene calls are TRBV25-1 and TRBJ1-2; TRBD1 agrees at 8 bases. V was clipped by 5 bases and J by 7 bases; unmatched bases: 6. The CDR3 totals 13 residues. Germline-derived CDR1 and CDR2 are MGHDK and SYGVNS. CDR3 nucleotide sequence: TGTGCCAGCAGTCAATTTACAGGGGGTGGCTACACCTTC. It is translated as CASSQFTGGGYTF.

This rearrangement joins TRBV5-1 to TRBJ2-1; D might be TRBD1 (6 bases). The CDR3 sequence is 16 residues long. The germline V gene has CDR1 SGHRS and CDR2 YFSETQ. Deletions cut 0 bases from V and 3 bases from J, with 13 bases between. The CDR3 region has the DNA TGCGCCAGCAGCTTGGCCGGCAGGGGTCTCTACAATGAGCAGTTCTTC. Its translation is CASSLAGRGLYNEQFF.

The chain links TRBV9 to TRBJ2-3, with 7 nucleotides matching TRBD2. The CDR3 covers 16 residues. Germline CDR1 is SGDLS and CDR2 is YYNGEE. Germline trimming cut 2 bases from V and 4 bases from J; bases unmatched to any gene: 10. CDR3 sequence (DNA): TGTGCCAGCAGCGTTGCCGTGGGAGGGCCCGCAGATACGCAGTATTTT. It yields the protein CASSVAVGGPADTQYF.

The rearrangement links TRBV28 to TRBJ1-3; the match to TRBD1 covers 8 bases. The CDR3 has 18 amino acids. Germline V gene data show CDR1 as MDHEN and CDR2 as SYDVKM. Germline trimming cut 6 bases from V and 3 bases from J; bases unmatched to any gene: 16. CDR3 sequence reads: CASRPRPGQEVRGNTIYF. Here the CDR3 DNA reads TGTGCCAGCAGGCCTAGACCGGGACAGGAGGTCCGTGGAAACACCATATATTTT.

The chain couples TRBV19 to TRBJ1-5, with 7 bases identical to TRBD1. V lost 11 bases, J lost 1 base, and 8 bases stayed unmatched. The length of the CDR3 is 14 residues. Germline V gives CDR1 LNHDA, CDR2 SQIVND (reference sequence). DNA for the CDR3: TGTGCCGGGGGCCAGGGGGGCAGCAATCAGCCCCAGCATTTT. Protein sequence: CAGGQGGSNQPQHF.

The chain employs TRBV7-2 and TRBJ1-1; D may be TRBD1 (5 bases). The CDR3 is 14 amino acids. Trimming left V 5 bases short and J 4 bases short, with 14 bases between. Germline CDR1 reads SGHTA; CDR2 reads FQGNSA. CDR3 in amino acids: CASSASGTITEAFF. DNA for the CDR3: TGTGCCAGCAGCGCTTCCGGGACGATCACTGAAGCTTTCTTT.

The CDR3 nucleotides are TGTGCCAGCACCCTTTTGGGGGGCGTCACCGGGGAGCTGTTTTTT. Its translation is CASTLLGGVTGELFF. The chain recombines TRBV7-8 with TRBJ2-2, with D perhaps given as TRBD1 or TRBD2 (6 bases each). The CDR3 covers 15 residues. V was clipped by 7 bases and J by 4 bases, with 16 bases between them. Germline loops: CDR1 SGHVS, CDR2 FQNEAQ.

The V call is TRBV19, the J call TRBJ2-1; the D gene is possibly TRBD2 (6 bases). This CDR3 has 14 amino acids. Germline CDR1 and CDR2: LNHDA and SQIVND (reference sequence). Trimming stripped 5 bases from V and 4 bases from J, with 12 bases between. The CDR3 DNA reads TGTGCCAGTAGTCCCGGGACTCATTACAATGAGCAGTTCTTC. Translating it yields CASSPGTHYNEQFF. Full variable domain (outside the CDR3, taken from reference TRBV19 and TRBJ2-1): DGGITQSPKYLFRKEGQNVTLSCEQNLNHDAMYWYRQDPGQGLRLIYYSQIVNDFQKGDIAEGYSVSREKKESFPLTVTSAQKNPTAFYLCASSPGTHYNEQFFGPGTRLTVL.

The rearrangement joins TRBV5-1 to TRBJ1-1; 8 nucleotides align to TRBD1. J lost 1 base, V lost 3 bases, and 8 bases had no gene match. This CDR3 has 16 residues. Germline lookup yields CDR1 SGHRS and CDR2 YFSETQ. The DNA of the CDR3 is TGCGCCAGCAGCTCGGGTCCCGGGACAGGGAACACTGAAGCTTTCTTT. Protein: CASSSGPGTGNTEAFF.

The chain has TRBV6-5 and TRBJ2-1; tentatively, D is TRBD1 (5 bases). The CDR3 consists of 14 residues. CDR1 is MNHEY, CDR2 SVGAGI, per germline. V dropped 2 bases and J dropped 5 bases, with 10 bases sitting between them. The CDR3 loop reads CASSYRRQNNEQFF. CDR3 DNA: TGTGCCAGCAGTTACCGGCGACAGAACAATGAGCAGTTCTTC.

The chain couples TRBV3-1 (or the pseudogene TRBV3-2) to TRBJ2-1, with TRBD1 matching 8 bases. CDR1 and CDR2 (germline): LGHDT, YNNKEL (reference sequence). The CDR3 has 15 residues. J gave up 4 bases and V 3 bases, and 5 bases lay outside the gene matches. The DNA for the CDR3 is TGTGCCAGCAGCCACCTAAGGACAGGGTACAATGAGCAGTTCTTC. This gives the protein CASSHLRTGYNEQFF.